The present entry profiles one T cell receptor (beta chain) with its context. What it binds is unknown. Both 60 Vbeta primers and 13 Jbeta primers went into the PCR. TCRdb's copy holds only in-frame clones and misses some; the assay was immunoSEQ multiplex PCR. The sample comprises about 140,000 clones, about 80% of which are singletons, and 2% to 3% rests with the top ten. From germline, CDR1 is SGHNT and CDR2 YENEEA. V lost 1 base to trimming and J lost 3 bases, with 13 bases between them. The CDR3 consists of 15 residues. The record originates from a study of cytomegalovirus exposure and HLA in healthy donors. Study observations and caveats: In all likelihood, a cluster of highly shared sequence variants was a sequencing artifact. With further analysis later on, most CMV-associated TCR beta chains appeared HLA-restricted. It was shown in a later analysis that HLA-associated TCR beta chains were more clonally expanded than other, equally common chains. Association of a missense DCLRE1C variant with TCR beta V- and J-gene trimming was reported in a later analysis.

The V gene is TRBV11-3, the J gene TRBJ2-7; the D gene is possibly TRBD1 (6 bases). The sequenced sample was PBMCs. This clonotype was sampled from a woman aged 18-29 years in good health and CMV-seropositive. CDR3 bases: TGTGCCAGCAGCTTAGTGACAGGCCCAGGCTACGAGCAGTACTTC. This sequence encodes CASSLVTGPGYEQYF.